This TCR beta chain was recorded in a study of vaccination and CD4 T cells after COVID-19. Study in general: The post-COVID samples were taken a median around 100 days after diagnosis, anywhere from 35 to 161. Typically, post-vaccine samples were obtained a median approximately 72 days after dose two, within a range of 14 to 241.

This clonotype has just a few counts. The target antigen is unknown. One end of the junction varies from germline; a read error may be responsible. Cultured CD4+ T cells had their DNA profiled by the Oncomine TCR Beta short-read assay. TCRdb fed the PCR reads into MiXCR, producing one record per CDR3 protein. The data contain some 14,000 distinct CDR3 sequences, under 85% of them singletons. The treatment is: roughly ten-day PBMC culture with coronavirus spike peptide pools or control peptides (ViraFEST assay). Recorded positive PCR dates fall between March and December 2020, preceding US Alpha, Beta and Delta variants. By negative selection, CD4+ T cells were isolated once culture had run for around 9 days. This clonotype originated in a human donor who had recovered from COVID-19. Sequencing was carried out using CD4+ T cells from blood, cultured in vitro.

The CDR3 sequence is CSAREAAAHHPQHF. The CDR3 DNA is TGCAGTGCTAGAGAGGCAGCAGCGCATCATCCCCAGCATTTT. This chain joins TRBV20-1 and TRBJ1-5, with unresolved D. CDR1 is DFQATT and CDR2 is SNEGSKA in the germline V gene (reference sequence). The CDR3 runs to 14 residues.